The entry below gives a single T cell receptor beta chain sequence along with its context. Its antigen is unidentified. Uncontrolled infection, other autoimmune disease, pregnancy or lactation led to exclusion. The V gene end was trimmed by 3 bases and the J gene end by 3 bases; junction bases not matched to a gene: 4. The CDR3 is made up of 14 amino acids. TCR beta CDR3 regions were amplified from RNA. Primed by the HTBI set, a first-round RT-PCR was run on the TCR CDR3. TCRdb called the multiplex PCR reads again in MiXCR, with one record for every CDR3 protein. The table lists hundreds of thousands of distinct CDR3 sequences, roughly 32% of them singletons. The data originate from a study of T cells in Graves' hyperthyroidism and ophthalmopathy. General study results and limits: Model output signaled ophthalmopathy a median 6.5 months ahead of onset. Blood also contained most expanded thyroid clonotypes above 0.001.

Input material: blood. The gene calls are TRBV12-3 or TRBV12-4 and TRBJ2-5; 7 bases are shared with TRBD2. The clonotype comes from a middle-aged woman with Graves' hyperthyroidism. CDR3 amino acids: CASSFLAAKETQYF. DNA for the CDR3: TGTGCCAGCAGTTTCCTAGCGGCTAAAGAGACCCAGTACTTC.